This T cell receptor beta chain was obtained from a study of T cells after yellow fever vaccination. TCRdb reanalysed the 5' RACE reads using MiXCR and keeps one entry per CDR3 protein. The data contain approximately 150,000 distinct CDR3 sequences, about 6% of them seen just once; the ten biggest clones take up about 2.7%. Trimming took 1 base from V and 2 from J, leaving 11 bases between them. CDR1 and CDR2 (germline): LGHDT, YNNKEL (reference sequence). This CDR3 contains 15 residues. Study-level results: The study noted that FACS-sorted repertoires could contain abundant clonotypes contaminating from the bulk population. Overlap between CD4 and CD8 compartments was detected for a small share of clonotypes.

This clonotype was seen a few times. Its antigen is currently unknown. This receptor was identified in a man aged 18 to 29 who received the YFV17D yellow fever vaccine. The gene calls are TRBV3-1 and TRBJ1-1; D unclear. The sequences come from CD4+ T cells sorted from PBMCs, collected on the day of the first yellow fever vaccination. The CDR3 spells CASSQVSRVNTEAFF. Written as DNA, the CDR3 is TGTGCCAGCAGCCAAGTTTCCAGAGTCAACACTGAAGCTTTCTTT.